The rows below give T cell receptor beta chains drawn from one sample of a study of blood T cell repertoires in COVID-19. Assay used: immunoSEQ multiplex PCR; TCRdb lists only in-frame clones, some missing. The sample carries around 91,000 clones, roughly 88% recorded once. Specimen: peripheral blood. The receptors derive from a human donor in a cohort sampled during active COVID-19. CDR3s include the opening cysteine and the closing phenylalanine or tryptophan. D genes are given only for firm matches. Clone size is stated in some rows and not others, as once, few, many or a class when expanded.

>TRBJ1-6|-|TRBV19|14|-
CASSIRGRDSPLHF
TGTGCCAGTAGTATAAGGGGAAGGGATTCACCCCTCCACTTT
>TRBJ2-3|-|TRBV9|17|TRBD2
CASSVQSRGGAADTQYF
TGTGCCAGCAGCGTACAATCTCGCGGGGGGGCCGCAGATACGCAGTATTTT
>TRBJ1-1|-|TRBV7-2|14|-
CASSLQGSNTEAFF
TGTGCCAGCAGCTTACAGGGTTCGAACACTGAAGCTTTCTTT
>TRBJ2-2|few|TRBV5-1|15|-
CASSLLDHSTGELFF
TGCGCCAGCAGCTTGTTGGATCACAGCACCGGGGAGCTGTTTTTT
>TRBJ2-7|-|TRBV5-1|15|-
CASSSSAGHSYEQYF
TGCGCCAGCAGCTCTTCGGCAGGCCACTCCTACGAGCAGTACTTC
>TRBJ2-7|-|TRBV7-3|15|-
CASSLTGLDPYEQYF
TGTGCCAGCAGCCTTACAGGGCTTGATCCCTACGAGCAGTACTTC
>TRBJ2-7|-|TRBV30|14|TRBD1
CAWGGGLTGLEQYF
TGTGCCTGGGGTGGGGGCTTGACAGGGCTCGAGCAGTACTTC
>TRBJ2-5|-|TRBV7-9|16|TRBD2
CASSLGGSGAEETQYF
TGTGCCAGCAGCTTAGGAGGTAGCGGGGCTGAAGAGACCCAGTACTTC
>TRBJ1-2|-|TRBV3-1/TRBV3-2|13|-
CASSQAPRYGYTF
TGTGCCAGCAGCCAAGCGCCGCGCTATGGCTACACCTTC
>TRBJ2-1|-|TRBV30|15|-
CAWSLGLSSYNEQFF
TGTGCCTGGTCCCTGGGCCTAAGCTCCTACAATGAGCAGTTCTTC
>TRBJ1-2|-|TRBV11-2|13|-
CASSSQRTDGYTF
TGTGCCAGCAGCTCCCAACGGACAGATGGCTACACCTTC
>TRBJ1-1|-|TRBV6-5|15|-
CASSPRGGFETEAFF
TGTGCCAGCAGTCCACGTGGGGGGTTTGAGACTGAAGCTTTCTTT